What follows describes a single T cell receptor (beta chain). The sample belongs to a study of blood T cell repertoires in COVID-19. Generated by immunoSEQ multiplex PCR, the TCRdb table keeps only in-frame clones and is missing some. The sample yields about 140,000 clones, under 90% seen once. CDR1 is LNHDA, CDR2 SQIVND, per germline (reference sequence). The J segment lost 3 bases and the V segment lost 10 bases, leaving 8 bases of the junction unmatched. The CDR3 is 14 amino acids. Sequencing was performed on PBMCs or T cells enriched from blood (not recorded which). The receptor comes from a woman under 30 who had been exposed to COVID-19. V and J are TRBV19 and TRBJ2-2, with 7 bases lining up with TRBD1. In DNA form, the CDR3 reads TGTGCCACTAAGGGGGCGTTGGACACCGGGGAGCTGTTTTTT. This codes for CATKGALDTGELFF.